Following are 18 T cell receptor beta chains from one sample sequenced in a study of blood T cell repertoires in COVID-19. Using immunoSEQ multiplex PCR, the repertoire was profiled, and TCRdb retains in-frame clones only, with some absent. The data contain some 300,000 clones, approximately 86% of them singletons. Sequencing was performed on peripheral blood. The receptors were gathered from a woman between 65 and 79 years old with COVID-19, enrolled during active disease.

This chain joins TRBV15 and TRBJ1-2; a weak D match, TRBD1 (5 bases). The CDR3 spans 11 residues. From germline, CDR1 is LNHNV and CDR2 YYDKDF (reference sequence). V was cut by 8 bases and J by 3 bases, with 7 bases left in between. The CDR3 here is CATRQYYGYTF. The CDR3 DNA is TGTGCCACCCGACAGTACTATGGCTACACCTTC.

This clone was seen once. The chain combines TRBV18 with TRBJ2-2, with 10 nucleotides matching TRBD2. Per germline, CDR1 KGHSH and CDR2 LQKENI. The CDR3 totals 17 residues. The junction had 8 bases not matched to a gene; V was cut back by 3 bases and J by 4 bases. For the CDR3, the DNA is TGTGCCAGCTCACCCCTCGGTAGCGGGGGGACCACCGGGGAGCTGTTTTTT. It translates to CASSPLGSGGTTGELFF. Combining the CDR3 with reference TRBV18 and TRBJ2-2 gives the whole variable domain NAGVMQNPRHLVRRRGQEARLRCSPMKGHSHVYWYRQLPEEGLKFMVYLQKENIIDESGMPKERFSAEFPKEGPSILRIQQVVRGDSAAYFCASSPLGSGGTTGELFFGEGSRLTVL.

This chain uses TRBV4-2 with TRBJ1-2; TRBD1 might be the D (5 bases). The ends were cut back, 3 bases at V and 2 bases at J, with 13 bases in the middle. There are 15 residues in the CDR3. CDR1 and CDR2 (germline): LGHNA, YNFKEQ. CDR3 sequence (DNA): TGTGCCAGCAGCCAGGCTGGGGGGGTAAACTATGGCTACACCTTC. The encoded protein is CASSQAGGVNYGYTF.

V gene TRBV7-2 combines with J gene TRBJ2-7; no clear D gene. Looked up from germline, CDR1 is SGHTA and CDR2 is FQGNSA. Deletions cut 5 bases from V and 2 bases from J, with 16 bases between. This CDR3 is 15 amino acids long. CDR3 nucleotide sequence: TGTGCCAGCAGCCCCTCGGCGGCTACCCCCTACGAGCAGTACTTC. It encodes CASSPSAATPYEQYF.

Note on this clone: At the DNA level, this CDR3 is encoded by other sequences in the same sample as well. In DNA form, the CDR3 reads TGCGCCAGCAGCTTGGGTAGCTCCGGGGCCAACGTCCTGACTTTC. Translation gives CASSLGSSGANVLTF. This rearrangement joins TRBV5-1 to TRBJ2-6; D not certain. CDR3 length: 15 residues. Trimming removed 0 bases from V and 4 bases from J, with 8 bases in between. In germline, CDR1 is SGHRS, CDR2 YFSETQ.

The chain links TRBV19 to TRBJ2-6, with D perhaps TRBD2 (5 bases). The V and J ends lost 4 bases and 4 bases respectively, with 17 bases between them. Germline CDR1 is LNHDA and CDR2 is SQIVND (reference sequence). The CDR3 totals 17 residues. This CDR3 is CASSNFFGRGGANVLTF. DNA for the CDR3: TGTGCCAGTAGTAACTTCTTCGGACGGGGAGGGGCCAACGTCCTGACTTTC.

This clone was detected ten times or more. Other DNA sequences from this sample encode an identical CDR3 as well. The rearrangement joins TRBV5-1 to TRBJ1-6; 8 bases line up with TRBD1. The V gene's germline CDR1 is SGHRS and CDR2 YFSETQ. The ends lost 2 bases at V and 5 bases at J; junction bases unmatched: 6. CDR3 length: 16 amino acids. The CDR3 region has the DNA TGCGCCAGCAGCTTAACAGGGGGTGGGAATAATTCACCCCTCCACTTT. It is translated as CASSLTGGGNNSPLHF.

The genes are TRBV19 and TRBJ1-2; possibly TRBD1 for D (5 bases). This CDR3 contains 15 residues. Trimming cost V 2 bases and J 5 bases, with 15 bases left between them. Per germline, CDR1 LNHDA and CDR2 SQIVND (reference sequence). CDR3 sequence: CASSISSGNIYGYTF. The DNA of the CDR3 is TGTGCCAGTAGTATATCTTCAGGGAATATATATGGCTACACCTTC.

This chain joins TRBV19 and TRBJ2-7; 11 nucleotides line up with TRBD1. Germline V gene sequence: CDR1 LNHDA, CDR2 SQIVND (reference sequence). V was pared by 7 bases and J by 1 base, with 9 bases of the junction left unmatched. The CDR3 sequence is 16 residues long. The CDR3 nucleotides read TGTGCCAGTACCCCCAGGGGACAGGGGGGGTCCTACGAGCAGTACTTC. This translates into CASTPRGQGGSYEQYF.

The CDR3 here is CSAGDTLGYTF. In DNA, the CDR3 is TGCAGTGCGGGGGACACGTTAGGCTACACCTTC. The chain has TRBV20-1 and TRBJ1-2, with a possible D match to TRBD1 (6 bases). The CDR3 spans 11 residues. Germline CDR1 is DFQATT and CDR2 is SNEGSKA (reference sequence). Trimming took 6 bases from V and 8 from J, leaving 13 bases between them.

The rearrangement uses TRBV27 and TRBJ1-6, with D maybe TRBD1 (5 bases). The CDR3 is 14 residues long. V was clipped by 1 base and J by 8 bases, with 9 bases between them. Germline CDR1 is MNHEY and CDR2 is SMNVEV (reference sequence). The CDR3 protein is CASSLFRADSPLHF. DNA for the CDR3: TGTGCCAGCAGTTTATTCAGGGCGGATTCACCCCTCCACTTT.

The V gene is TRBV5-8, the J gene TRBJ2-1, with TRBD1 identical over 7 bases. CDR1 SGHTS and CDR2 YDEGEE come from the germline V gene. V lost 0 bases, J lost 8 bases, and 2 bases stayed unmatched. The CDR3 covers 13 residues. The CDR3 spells CASSLEGADEQFF. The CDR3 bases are TGTGCCAGCAGCTTGGAGGGGGCAGATGAGCAGTTCTTC. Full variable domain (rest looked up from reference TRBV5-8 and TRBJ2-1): EAGVTQSPTHLIKTRGQQATLRCSPISGHTSVYWYQQALGLGLQFLLWYDEGEERNRGNFPPRFSGRQFPNYSSELNVNALELEDSALYLCASSLEGADEQFFGPGTRLTVL.

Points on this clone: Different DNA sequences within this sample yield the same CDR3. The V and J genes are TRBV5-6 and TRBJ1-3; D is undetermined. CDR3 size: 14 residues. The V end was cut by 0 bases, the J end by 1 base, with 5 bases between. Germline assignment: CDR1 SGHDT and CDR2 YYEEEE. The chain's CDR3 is CASSLGGSGNTIYF. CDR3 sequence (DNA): TGTGCCAGCAGCTTGGGCGGTTCTGGAAACACCATATATTTT.

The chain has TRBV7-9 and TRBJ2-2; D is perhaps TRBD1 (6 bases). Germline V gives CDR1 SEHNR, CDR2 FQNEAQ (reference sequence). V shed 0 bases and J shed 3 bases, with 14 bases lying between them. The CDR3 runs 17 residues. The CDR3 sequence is CASSLASGAADTGELFF. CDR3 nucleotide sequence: TGTGCCAGCAGCTTAGCTTCAGGGGCAGCTGACACCGGGGAGCTGTTTTTT.

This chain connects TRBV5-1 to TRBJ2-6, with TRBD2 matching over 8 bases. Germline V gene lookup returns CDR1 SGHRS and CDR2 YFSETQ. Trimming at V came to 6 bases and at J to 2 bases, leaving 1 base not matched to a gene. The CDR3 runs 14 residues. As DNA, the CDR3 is TGCGCCAGCACGGGAGGGGCTGGGGCCAACGTCCTGACTTTC. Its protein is CASTGGAGANVLTF.

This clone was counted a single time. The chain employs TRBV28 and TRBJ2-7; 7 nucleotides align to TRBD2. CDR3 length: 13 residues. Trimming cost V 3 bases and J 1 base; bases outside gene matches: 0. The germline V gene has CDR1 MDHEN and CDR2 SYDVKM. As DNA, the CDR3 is TGTGCCAGCAGTTTGCGGGGGTCCTACGAGCAGTACTTC. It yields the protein CASSLRGSYEQYF.

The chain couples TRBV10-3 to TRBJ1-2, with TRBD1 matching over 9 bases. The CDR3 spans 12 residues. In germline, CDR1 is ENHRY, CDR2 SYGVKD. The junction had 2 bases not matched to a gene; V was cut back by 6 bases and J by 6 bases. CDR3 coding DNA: TGTGCCATCAGGGGGACAGGGAATGGCTACACCTTC. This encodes CAIRGTGNGYTF.

This CDR3 is CASSLGVGVPDTQYF. CDR3 bases: TGTGCCAGCAGCTTAGGGGTAGGGGTCCCAGATACGCAGTATTTT. This chain connects TRBV7-6 to TRBJ2-3, with D possibly TRBD1 on 5 matching bases. This CDR3 is built from 15 residues. The V end was cut by 1 base, the J end by 4 bases, with 12 bases between. Germline V CDR1 and CDR2: SGHVS, FNYEAQ.